A selection of T cell receptor beta chains follows, all from one sample in a study of blood T cells in healthy people across ages. Via MiXCR, TCRdb re-called the 5' RACE reads, giving one row per CDR3 protein. This sample has around 800,000 distinct CDR3 sequences, with approximately 24% found just once. The sample was also reused in another study, on T cells of mothers and their children.

Sequenced input: blood. These receptor sequences come from a boy younger than 18 in good health. Both conserved end residues are part of each CDR3. The D gene is left open where the match is weak. Not every row has a clone size; where given, it reads once, few, many or a size class.

clone_size j_call cdr3_length v_call d_call cdr3_aa cdr3_nt
NA TRBJ2-7 14 TRBV10-3 NA CAISAQVGDYEQYF TGTGCCATCAGTGCACAGGTGGGGGACTACGAGCAGTACTTC
few TRBJ2-5 15 TRBV6-5 TRBD1 CASSYSKGQGVPQYF TGTGCCAGCAGTTACTCGAAGGGACAGGGGGTTCCCCAGTACTTC
few TRBJ2-3 11 TRBV5-1 NA CASSGTRTQYF TGCGCCAGCAGTGGGACTCGGACGCAGTATTTT
NA TRBJ2-3 20 TRBV18 TRBD2 CASSPPESLAGVRRADTQYF TGTGCCAGCTCACCACCGGAATCACTAGCGGGAGTAAGACGGGCAGATACGCAGTATTTT
few TRBJ2-7 12 TRBV20-1 TRBD2 CSARGLAHEQYF TGCAGTGCTAGAGGACTAGCCCACGAGCAGTACTTC
few TRBJ2-5 15 TRBV12-3/TRBV12-4 TRBD1 CASALGGDRAETQYF TGTGCCAGCGCCCTTGGGGGGGACAGGGCAGAGACCCAGTACTTC
NA TRBJ2-3 12 TRBV5-1 TRBD1 CASSSDRNTQYF TGCGCCAGCAGCTCGGACAGGAACACGCAGTATTTT
once TRBJ1-2 14 TRBV5-1 TRBD1 CASSTGTGVFGYTF TGCGCCAGCAGCACCGGGACAGGGGTCTTTGGCTACACCTTC
few TRBJ1-4 14 TRBV20-1 NA CSTRALPENEKLFF TGCAGTACTAGAGCCTTGCCAGAGAATGAAAAACTGTTTTTT
NA TRBJ1-5 15 TRBV20-1 NA CSASWGQTSNQPQHF TGCAGTGCGAGTTGGGGGCAGACTAGCAATCAGCCCCAGCATTTT
NA TRBJ2-2 15 TRBV6-5 TRBD2 CASSSLAGDTGELFF TGTGCCAGCAGTTCCCTAGCGGGGGACACCGGGGAGCTGTTTTTT
NA TRBJ1-3 16 TRBV18 NA CASSPRYRKSGNTIYF TGTGCCAGCTCACCACGATACAGGAAATCTGGAAACACCATATATTTT
NA TRBJ1-2 13 TRBV29-1 NA CSVEDAGAWGYTF TGCAGCGTTGAAGACGCGGGGGCTTGGGGCTACACCTTC
NA TRBJ2-2 17 TRBV2 NA CASSFSALVGNTGELFF TGTGCCAGTTCCTTCTCCGCTCTAGTAGGAAACACCGGGGAGCTGTTTTTT
NA TRBJ2-5 15 TRBV4-1 NA CASSLAPGPQETQYF TGCGCCAGCAGCCTTGCTCCGGGGCCGCAAGAGACCCAGTACTTC
few TRBJ2-7 16 TRBV5-1 TRBD2 CASSPGLAGGPSEQYF TGCGCCAGCAGCCCGGGACTAGCGGGGGGTCCCTCGGAGCAGTACTTC
NA TRBJ1-2 13 TRBV20-1 NA CSARAGTTYGYTF TGCAGTGCTAGAGCCGGGACTACCTATGGCTACACCTTC
few TRBJ1-2 16 TRBV5-1 NA CASSSRGYGANYGYTF TGCGCCAGCAGCTCCCGCGGTTACGGAGCTAACTATGGCTACACCTTC